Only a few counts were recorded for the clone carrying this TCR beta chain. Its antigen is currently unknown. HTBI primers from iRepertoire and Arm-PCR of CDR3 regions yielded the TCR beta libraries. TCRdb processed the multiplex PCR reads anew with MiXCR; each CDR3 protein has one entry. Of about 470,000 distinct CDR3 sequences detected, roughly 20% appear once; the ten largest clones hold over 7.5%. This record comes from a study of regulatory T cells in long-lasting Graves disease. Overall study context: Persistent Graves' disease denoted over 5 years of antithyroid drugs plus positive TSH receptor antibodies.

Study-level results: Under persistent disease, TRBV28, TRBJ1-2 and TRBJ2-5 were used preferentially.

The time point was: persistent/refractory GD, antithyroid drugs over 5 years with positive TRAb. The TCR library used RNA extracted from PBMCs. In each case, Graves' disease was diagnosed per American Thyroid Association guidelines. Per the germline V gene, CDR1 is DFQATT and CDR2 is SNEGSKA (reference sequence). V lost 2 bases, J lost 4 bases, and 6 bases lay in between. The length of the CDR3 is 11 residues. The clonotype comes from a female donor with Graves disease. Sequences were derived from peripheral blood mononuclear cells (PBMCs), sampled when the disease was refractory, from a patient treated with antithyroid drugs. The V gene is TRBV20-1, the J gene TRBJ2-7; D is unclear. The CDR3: CSARKVYEQYF. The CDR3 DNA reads TGCAGTGCTAGAAAGGTTTACGAGCAGTACTTC.